This T cell receptor beta chain originates from a study of beta chain features in type 1 diabetes. Study-wide results and caveats: Shorter TCRB CDR3s, moderately but significantly so, marked every one of the four CD4+ subsets in Type 1 diabetes patients. A greater similarity of naive, central memory and Treg TCRB repertoires was seen among patients than among healthy donors.

On this clone: The antigen remains undetermined.

Blood was collected once per donor into heparin, averaging around 120 mL. Sorting that relied on CD45RO/CCR7/CD25/CD127/CD95/CD27 yielded CD4+ naive, central memory, regulatory and stem cell-like memory cells. The V gene's germline CDR1 is SNHLY and CDR2 FYNNEI. Trimming shortened V by 4 bases and J by 3 bases, and 9 bases separated the two germline ends. This CDR3 comprises 13 residues. cDNA synthesis used the whole RNA isolate, giving expressed TCRB sequences. Some clones are missing from TCRdb's copy, which holds only in-frame ones; the method was immunoSEQ multiplex PCR. The sample has about 120,000 clones; about 17% are singletons.

The V call is TRBV2, the J call TRBJ1-2, with D possibly TRBD1 on 6 matching bases. The sequence was collected from a man younger than 45 with type 1 diabetes. Sample: central memory CD4+ T cells from blood. The DNA for the CDR3 is TGTGCCAGCAGTGTGGCAGGGGACTATGGCTACACCTTC. It codes for CASSVAGDYGYTF.